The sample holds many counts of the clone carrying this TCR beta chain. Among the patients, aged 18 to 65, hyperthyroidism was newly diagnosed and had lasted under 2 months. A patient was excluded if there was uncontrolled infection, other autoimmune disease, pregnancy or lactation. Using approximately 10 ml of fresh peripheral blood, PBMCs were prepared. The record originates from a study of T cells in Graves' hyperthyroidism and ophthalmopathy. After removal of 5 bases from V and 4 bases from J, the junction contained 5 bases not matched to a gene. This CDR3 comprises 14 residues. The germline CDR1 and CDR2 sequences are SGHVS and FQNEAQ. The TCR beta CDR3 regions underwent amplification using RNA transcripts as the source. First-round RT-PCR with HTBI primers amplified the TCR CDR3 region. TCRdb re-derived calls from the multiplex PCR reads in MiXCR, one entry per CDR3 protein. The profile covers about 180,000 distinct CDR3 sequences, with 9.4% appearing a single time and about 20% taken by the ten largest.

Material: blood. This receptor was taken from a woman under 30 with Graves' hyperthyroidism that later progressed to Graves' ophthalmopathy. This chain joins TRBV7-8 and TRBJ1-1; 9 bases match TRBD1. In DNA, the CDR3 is TGTGCCAGCAGCGACGACAGGGGGGGCACTGAAGCTTTCTTT. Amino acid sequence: CASSDDRGGTEAFF.